This TCR beta chain was captured in a study of blood T cell repertoires in COVID-19. The protocol was immunoSEQ multiplex PCR, while the TCRdb copy is restricted to in-frame clones and leaves out a portion. Of hundreds of thousands of clones listed, roughly nine tenths are singletons. The CDR3 spans 17 residues. J gave up 4 bases and V 7 bases, and 10 bases lay outside the gene matches. CDR1 and CDR2 from the germline V gene are LNHDA and SQIVND (reference sequence). Sequencing input: peripheral blood. This clonotype was sampled from a woman aged 55-70 years who had recovered from COVID-19. The chain carries TRBV19 and TRBJ1-6, with 10 bases fitting TRBD1. The CDR3 reads CASNPKGTGAYNSPLHF. Here the CDR3 DNA reads TGTGCCAGTAACCCTAAGGGGACAGGGGCTTATAATTCACCCCTCCACTTT.